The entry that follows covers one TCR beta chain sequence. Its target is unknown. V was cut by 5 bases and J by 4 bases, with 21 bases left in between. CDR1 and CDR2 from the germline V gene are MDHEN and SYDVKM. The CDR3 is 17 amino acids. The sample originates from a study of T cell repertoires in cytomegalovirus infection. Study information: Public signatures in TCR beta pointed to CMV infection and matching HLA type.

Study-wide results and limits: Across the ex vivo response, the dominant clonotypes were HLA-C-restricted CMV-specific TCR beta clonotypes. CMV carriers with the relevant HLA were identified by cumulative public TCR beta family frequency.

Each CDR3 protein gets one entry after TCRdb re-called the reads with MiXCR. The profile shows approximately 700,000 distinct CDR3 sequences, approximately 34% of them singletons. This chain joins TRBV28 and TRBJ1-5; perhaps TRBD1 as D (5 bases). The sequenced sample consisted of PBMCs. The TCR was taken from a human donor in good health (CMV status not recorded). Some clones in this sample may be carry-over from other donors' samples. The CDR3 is CASSRRRGQDLNQPQHF. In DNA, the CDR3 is TGTGCCAGCAGTCGCCGCCGGGGCCAAGACTTAAATCAGCCCCAGCATTTT.